Included here is one T cell receptor (beta chain) sequence, with context. The CDR3 loop spans 13 amino acids. CDR1 and CDR2 (germline): MNHEY, SVGEGT. V lost 3 bases to trimming and J lost 3 bases, with 6 bases between them. The data were taken from a study of blood T cell repertoires in COVID-19. Looking at the study overall: There were acute and convalescent COVID-19 samples, and they came from the United States, Italy and Spain. PBMCs, B-cell-depleted T cells, or T cells were the source of the cDNA or gDNA that made up the material.

Under the authors' procedure: Estimation of nucleated cell counts was performed using reference gene primer amplification. Using immunoSEQ multiplex PCR, the repertoire was profiled, and TCRdb retains in-frame clones only, with some absent. V and J calls plus clone size are reproduced from that table; the DNA served to infer D and trimming. The data show some 150,000 clones, with about 82% seen just once and over 8% held by the top ten. The source is an older woman with acute or convalescent COVID-19. This chain links TRBV6-2 or TRBV6-3 with TRBJ2-1; no definite D call. What was sequenced was peripheral blood. The CDR3 bases are TGTGCCAGCAGTTATGTCAGCTACAATGAGCAGTTCTTC. Translating gives CASSYVSYNEQFF.